This T cell receptor (beta chain) came from a study of blood T cell repertoires in COVID-19. TCRdb's table, derived via immunoSEQ multiplex PCR, lists solely in-frame clones and lacks some. The sample carries over 200,000 clones, roughly 79% recorded once. The germline V and J ends were trimmed by 1 base and 1 base, with 10 bases remaining between them. The CDR3 length is 16 residues. Germline V gene data show CDR1 as LNHNV and CDR2 as YYDKDF (reference sequence). Across 20 to 25 US areas, participants ranged in age from about 18 to 90 years. Cohort allocation depended upon clinical history that participants reported.

The sequenced material came from PBMCs or T cells enriched from blood (not recorded which). This TCR was recovered from a woman in her 50s with acute COVID-19. V is TRBV15 and J is TRBJ2-2; maybe TRBD1 (5 bases). CDR3 bases: TGTGCCACCAGCAGAGTGACAGTGGGGAACACCGGGGAGCTGTTTTTT. It encodes CATSRVTVGNTGELFF.